This T cell receptor beta chain was captured by sequencing in a study of blood T cell repertoires in COVID-19. Background on the study: COVID-19 samples, acute and convalescent, were from the United States, Italy and Spain.

Germline V gene lookup returns CDR1 GTSNPN and CDR2 SVGIG (reference sequence). V was pared by 2 bases and J by 6 bases, with 6 bases of the junction left unmatched. The CDR3 is 13 residues long. As originally analysed: Quantification of nucleated cells was approximated via reference gene primer amplification. The method was immunoSEQ multiplex PCR; TCRdb's version includes in-frame clones alone and lacks a portion of them. That table furnishes V, J and clone size, whereas the DNA furnished D and trimming. This table holds some 78,000 clones, 70% to 90% found once. This clone came up once. Sequencing input: peripheral blood. V gene TRBV30 combines with J gene TRBJ2-7; 8 nucleotides line up with TRBD1. The receptor comes from a man between 45 and 60 years old with active or convalescent COVID-19. The DNA of the CDR3 is TGTGCCTGGAGTATAGGACAGGGTTCCGAGCAGTACTTC. This encodes CAWSIGQGSEQYF. The full variable domain, with the rest looked up from reference TRBV30 and TRBJ2-7, is SQTIHQWPATLVQPVGSPLSLECTVEGTSNPNLYWYRQAAGRGLQLLFYSVGIGQISSEVPQNLSASRPQDRQFILSSKKLLLSDSGFYLCAWSIGQGSEQYFGPGTRLTVT.